This TCR beta chain was sequenced in a study of long-term antiretroviral therapy in people with HIV. Samples were assayed with immunoSEQ v3.0 at survey level. TCRdb's copy holds only in-frame clones and misses some; the assay was immunoSEQ multiplex PCR. Seen here are fewer than 40,000 clones, 94% observed once, and the top ten hold about 3.7%. V shed 5 bases and J 4 bases; nucleotides not matched to a gene: 8. CDR1 and CDR2 (germline): SGHAT, FQNNGV. CDR3 length: 15 amino acids. The sample consisted of unsorted PBMCs, taken around 5 years after starting antiretroviral therapy. The sequence was collected from a woman in her forties or fifties with HIV. The rearrangement joins TRBV11-2 to TRBJ2-1, with 7 nucleotides matching TRBD2. The CDR3 coding sequence is TGTGCCAGCAGCCCATTACGGGGGGTTTACAATGAGCAGTTCTTC. This translates into CASSPLRGVYNEQFF.